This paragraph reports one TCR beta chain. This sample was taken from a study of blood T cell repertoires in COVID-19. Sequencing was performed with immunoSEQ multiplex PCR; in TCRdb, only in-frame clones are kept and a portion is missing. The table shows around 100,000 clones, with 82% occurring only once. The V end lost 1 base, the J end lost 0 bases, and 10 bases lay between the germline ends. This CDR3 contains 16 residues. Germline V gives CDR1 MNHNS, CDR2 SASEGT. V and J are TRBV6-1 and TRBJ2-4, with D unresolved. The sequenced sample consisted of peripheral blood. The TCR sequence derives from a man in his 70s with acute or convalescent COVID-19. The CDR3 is CASSEGFGVAKNIQYF. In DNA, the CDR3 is TGTGCCAGCAGTGAAGGGTTCGGAGTAGCCAAAAACATTCAGTACTTC.